Listed below are T cell receptor beta chains from one sample, sequenced in a study of blood T cell repertoires in COVID-19. The method was immunoSEQ multiplex PCR; TCRdb's version includes in-frame clones alone and lacks a portion of them. The top ten clones hold approximately 2.2% of a sample with around 280,000 clones, approximately 83% of them seen once. The specimen was peripheral blood. These receptor sequences come from a woman under 40 who had recovered from COVID-19. CDR3s include the opening cysteine and the closing phenylalanine or tryptophan. A D gene is named only where the DNA matches it firmly. The size field is filled for only some rows; it gives once, few, many or a size class.

d_call,j_call,v_call,clone_size,cdr3_nt,cdr3_aa
-,TRBJ1-5,TRBV6-2/TRBV6-3,-,TGTGCCAGCAGTTACTCACGGGATAGCAATCAGCCCCAGCATTTT,CASSYSRDSNQPQHF
TRBD1,TRBJ1-2,TRBV2,-,TGTGCCAGCAGTCAACAGGGGGACTTTGGCTACACCTTC,CASSQQGDFGYTF
TRBD2,TRBJ2-3,TRBV7-2,-,TGTGCCAGCAGCGAGGGACTAGCGGGAGATACGCAGTATTTT,CASSEGLAGDTQYF
TRBD1,TRBJ1-6,TRBV28,few,TGTGCCAGCAGTTCCGGGACAGGGAATAATTCACCCCTCCACTTT,CASSSGTGNNSPLHF
TRBD2,TRBJ2-5,TRBV5-1,-,TGCGCCAGCAGCTTAAGCGGGGGGTTACAAGAGACCCAGTACTTC,CASSLSGGLQETQYF
TRBD1,TRBJ1-2,TRBV6-1,-,TGTGCCAGCAGTGTACGACAGGGGGCTTACTCTAACTATGGCTACACCTTC,CASSVRQGAYSNYGYTF
-,TRBJ1-2,TRBV4-3,few,TGCGCCAGCAGCCAAGCCGTGACAGGTCGGGGGGGGCTAGGTGGCTACACCTTC,CASSQAVTGRGGLGGYTF
TRBD2,TRBJ2-3,TRBV3-1/TRBV3-2,-,TGTGCCAGCAGCCAACAGCGGGGGGGGACAGATACGCAGTATTTT,CASSQQRGGTDTQYF
-,TRBJ2-3,TRBV12-3/TRBV12-4,-,TGTGCCAGCAGGAGGCAAAATGTAGATACGCAGTATTTT,CASRRQNVDTQYF
TRBD2,TRBJ2-1,TRBV19,-,TGTGCCAGTAGGCCCGGGACTAGCGGGGTCAGTGAGCAGTTCTTC,CASRPGTSGVSEQFF
-,TRBJ2-3,TRBV25-1,-,TGTGCCAGCAGTGCTTATTTGGCCTCTAGCACAGATACGCAGTATTTT,CASSAYLASSTDTQYF
TRBD1,TRBJ2-7,TRBV4-1,-,TGCGCCAGCAGCCAAGCTGCGGGACAGGGTTTCTACGAGCAGTACTTC,CASSQAAGQGFYEQYF
-,TRBJ1-2,TRBV6-5,-,TGTGCCGTCACTAATAGTTACAGGGACGGCTACACCTTC,CAVTNSYRDGYTF
TRBD1,TRBJ2-1,TRBV27,-,TGTGCCAGCAGTTGGGGACAGGGGAGTCATGAGCAGTTCTTC,CASSWGQGSHEQFF
-,TRBJ2-7,TRBV19,-,TGTGCCAGTAGTAGCGGACATACCTACGAGCAGTACTTC,CASSSGHTYEQYF
-,TRBJ2-7,TRBV18,-,TGTGCCAGCTCACCAGGTCCGGTAGCTGCCTCCTACGAGCAGTACTTC,CASSPGPVAASYEQYF
-,TRBJ2-1,TRBV5-6,-,TGTGCCAGCAGCTTGGGGGGCGGGGGCCACTACAATGAGCAGTTCTTC,CASSLGGGGHYNEQFF
-,TRBJ1-1,TRBV27,-,TGTGCCAGCATCGGGATCGACACTGAAGCTTTCTTT,CASIGIDTEAFF
-,TRBJ2-4,TRBV4-1,-,TGCGCCAGCAGCCAACAGGGGGCCAAAAACATTCAGTACTTC,CASSQQGAKNIQYF
TRBD1,TRBJ1-5,TRBV28,-,TGTGCCAGCAATGAAGGGGGCCGGGGCAATCAGCCCCAGCATTTT,CASNEGGRGNQPQHF
TRBD1,TRBJ2-3,TRBV6-5,-,TGTGCCAGCAGTTACGGACAGGGTAGCACAGATACGCAGTATTTT,CASSYGQGSTDTQYF
TRBD1,TRBJ2-5,TRBV4-2,-,TGTGCCAGCAGCCAAGCGCCAGGGGGCAAAGAGACCCAGTACTTC,CASSQAPGGKETQYF
TRBD2,TRBJ2-1,TRBV9,-,TGTGCCAGCAGCGTAGGGGTAGCGGGAAAGAGCTCCTACAATGAGCAGTTCTTC,CASSVGVAGKSSYNEQFF
-,TRBJ2-5,TRBV28,-,TGTGCCAGCAGTTTATTTCCATTCGAGACCCAGTACTTC,CASSLFPFETQYF
-,TRBJ1-1,TRBV27,-,TGTGCCAGCCAAAGACGGACGGGGGTCACTGAAGCTTTCTTT,CASQRRTGVTEAFF
-,TRBJ1-6,TRBV6-2/TRBV6-3,-,TGTGCCAGCAGTTCCCGCCGGGACATTTCCCTGACCCTCCACTTT,CASSSRRDISLTLHF
-,TRBJ2-5,TRBV7-9,-,TGTGCCAGCAGCTTGCTAGTGGGGGCCCAAGAGACCCAGTACTTC,CASSLLVGAQETQYF
TRBD2,TRBJ2-1,TRBV10-3,-,TGTGCCATCAGTGAAGGGAGGTCGACTAGCGGTAGGGATGAGCAGTTCTTC,CAISEGRSTSGRDEQFF
TRBD2,TRBJ2-2,TRBV19,-,TGTGCCAGTAACATGTGGGCTAGCGGGAGAACCGGGGAGCTGTTTTTT,CASNMWASGRTGELFF
TRBD2,TRBJ2-1,TRBV5-1,-,TGCGCCAGCAGCCGCCTCGGGACTAGCGGGGTTAGCTCCTACAATGAGCAGTTCTTC,CASSRLGTSGVSSYNEQFF
TRBD1,TRBJ1-1,TRBV3-1/TRBV3-2,-,TGTGCCAGCAGCCAAGGACAGGGTTGGAACACTGAAGCTTTCTTT,CASSQGQGWNTEAFF
TRBD1,TRBJ2-3,TRBV7-9,-,TGTGCCAGCACCGCCGGCCTGGGGACAGGCCCCTTGCAGTATTTT,CASTAGLGTGPLQYF
-,TRBJ1-5,TRBV29-1,-,TGCAGCGTTGGGGGCGCGAATCAGCCCCAGCATTTT,CSVGGANQPQHF
TRBD1,TRBJ1-5,TRBV23-1,-,TGCGCCAGCAGTCAATCAGGGACAGGGGGATGTAATCAGCCCCAGCATTTT,CASSQSGTGGCNQPQHF
-,TRBJ1-6,TRBV25-1,-,TGTGCCAGCAGTGGGGCAGGGGACAATTCACCCCTCCACTTT,CASSGAGDNSPLHF
-,TRBJ2-3,TRBV6-5,-,TGTGCCAGCAGTTCTTTGGCAGGGGCCACAGATACGCAGTATTTT,CASSSLAGATDTQYF
TRBD2,TRBJ2-1,TRBV14,-,TGTGCCAGCAGCCAAGCAGCGGGGGGTGCGTTCTTC,CASSQAAGGAFF
TRBD1,TRBJ1-4,TRBV3-1/TRBV3-2,once,TGTGCCAGCAGCCAAGTACCCCAGGGGGCAGATGAAAAACTGTTTTTT,CASSQVPQGADEKLFF
TRBD2,TRBJ2-7,TRBV6-2/TRBV6-3,-,TGTGCCAGCAGTCGACTAGCGGGACCCTACGAGCAGTACTTC,CASSRLAGPYEQYF
-,TRBJ1-4,TRBV30,-,TGTGCCTGGACCCTTTTCGGGGGGGTCGGTGAAAAACTGTTTTTT,CAWTLFGGVGEKLFF
-,TRBJ1-4,TRBV6-5,-,TGTGCCAGCAGAGATACGGGGGGAACTAATGAAAAACTGTTTTTT,CASRDTGGTNEKLFF
-,TRBJ1-1,TRBV10-1,-,TGCGCCAGCAGGGACAGCCTCAACACTGAAGCTTTCTTT,CASRDSLNTEAFF
TRBD1,TRBJ2-3,TRBV5-4,-,TGTGCCAGCAGCTCGTGGACAGGGGGCGCAGATACGCAGTATTTT,CASSSWTGGADTQYF
-,TRBJ2-1,TRBV2,-,TGTGCCAGCAGTGAATATGCGGGGCGAACCTACAATGAGCAGTTCTTC,CASSEYAGRTYNEQFF
TRBD2,TRBJ2-1,TRBV3-1/TRBV3-2,-,TGTGCCAGCAGCCGATGGGAGGGGACTAGCGACAATGAGCAGTTCTTC,CASSRWEGTSDNEQFF
-,TRBJ1-1,TRBV6-5,-,TGTGCCAGCAGTTACCAGGAAAACACTGAAGCTTTCTTT,CASSYQENTEAFF
-,TRBJ2-1,TRBV6-4,-,TGTGCCAGCAGTGACGACCAGGCGGGCAATGAGCAGTTCTTC,CASSDDQAGNEQFF
-,TRBJ1-4,TRBV27,-,TGTGCCAGCAGTTTAAATCGGGGGGCCAAGGAAAAACTGTTTTTT,CASSLNRGAKEKLFF
TRBD2,TRBJ2-1,TRBV6-2/TRBV6-3,-,TGTGCCAGCAGTTACGACGGCGGGAGGACAAATGAGCAGTTCTTC,CASSYDGGRTNEQFF
-,TRBJ1-4,TRBV7-9,-,TGTGCCAGCAGCCCCCAAAAAGCGGAAGACAGGTCAACTAATGAAAAACTGTTTTTT,CASSPQKAEDRSTNEKLFF